The 24 T cell receptor beta chains in this list originate from one sample, sequenced in a study of OX40 agonist ivuxolimab in advanced cancers. The repertoire was sequenced with immunoSEQ multiplex PCR; TCRdb's copy has only in-frame clones and lacks some. This sample has about 35,000 clones, with roughly three quarters found just once. The specimen comprised CD4+ or CD8+ T cells sorted from blood, sampled in a trial of the OX40 agonist ivuxolimab. These TCRs come from an adult with an advanced solid tumor such as melanoma, head and neck, liver or kidney cancer.

The chain carries TRBV4-2 and TRBJ2-1; TRBD2 aligns across 13 bases. The CDR3 length is 19 residues. CDR1 is LGHNA and CDR2 is YNFKEQ in the germline V gene. The trim removed 0 bases at V and 0 bases at J, leaving 5 bases unmatched. CDR3: CASSQDTLAGGASYNEQFF. The CDR3 nucleotides are TGTGCCAGCAGCCAAGATACACTAGCGGGAGGGGCCTCCTACAATGAGCAGTTCTTC.

CDR3 protein: CASSRASGGYNEQFF. The CDR3 DNA reads TGTGCCAGCAGCCGAGCTAGCGGGGGTTACAATGAGCAGTTCTTC. This sequence joins TRBV7-9 and TRBJ2-1, with 10 bases that match TRBD2. Germline V gives CDR1 SEHNR, CDR2 FQNEAQ (reference sequence). There are 15 residues in the CDR3. The trim removed 5 bases at V and 4 bases at J, leaving 5 bases unmatched.

V gene TRBV7-3 combines with J gene TRBJ2-2, with D possibly called TRBD1 or TRBD2 (5 bases each). The germline CDR1 and CDR2 sequences are SGHTA and FQGTGA. The CDR3 length is 13 residues. V lost 3 bases and J 10 bases, leaving 12 bases between the germline ends. CDR3 protein: CASSFGAEMELFF. In DNA, the CDR3 is TGTGCCAGCAGCTTCGGGGCCGAGATGGAGCTGTTTTTT. The full variable domain, rest sourced from reference TRBV7-3 and TRBJ2-2, is GAGVSQTPSNKVTEKGKYVELRCDPISGHTALYWYRQSLGQGPEFLIYFQGTGAADDSGLPNDRFFAVRPEGSVSTLKIQRTERGDSAVYLCASSFGAEMELFFGEGSRLTVL.

J is TRBJ2-2 and V is TRBV7-3, with 14 bases identical to TRBD2. The V gene end was trimmed by 5 bases and the J gene end by 8 bases; junction bases not matched to a gene: 7. Germline values: CDR1 SGHTA, CDR2 FQGTGA. The CDR3 totals 16 residues. CDR3 loop: CASSRGLAGVEGELFF. The CDR3 DNA is TGTGCCAGCAGCAGGGGACTAGCGGGAGTTGAGGGGGAGCTGTTTTTT.

This clone has only one observation. The chain has TRBV6-5 and TRBJ1-2; D is uncertain. Trimming pared 5 bases from V and 1 base from J, leaving 11 bases between. Germline lookup yields CDR1 MNHEY and CDR2 SVGAGI. This CDR3 spans 14 amino acids. CDR3 residues: CASSLPRNNYGYTF. CDR3 nucleotides: TGTGCCAGCAGTCTCCCCAGGAATAACTATGGCTACACCTTC.

This sequence joins TRBV18 and TRBJ1-5; the D is unclear. Germline loops: CDR1 KGHSH, CDR2 LQKENI. This CDR3 has 14 residues. V was pared by 5 bases and J by 4 bases, with 12 bases between. The CDR3: CASSESRINQPQHF. CDR3 DNA sequence: TGTGCCAGCTCAGAATCACGGATAAATCAGCCCCAGCATTTT.

By frequency in the sample, this clone is medium-sized (0.01 to 0.1%). This chain joins TRBV5-5 and TRBJ1-5, with unresolved D. The CDR3 has 15 amino acids. Germline CDR1 reads SGHKS; CDR2 reads YYEKEE (reference sequence). The V and J ends lost 5 bases and 2 bases respectively, with 14 bases between them. CDR3 coding DNA: TGTGCCAGCAGTTCAATGGACGGGGGCAATCAGCCCCAGCATTTT. The encoded protein is CASSSMDGGNQPQHF.

The chain couples TRBV30 to TRBJ2-7, with 9 positions matching TRBD2. This CDR3 spans 12 amino acids. J lost 3 bases, V lost 4 bases, and 1 base had no gene match. Germline V gene data show CDR1 as GTSNPN and CDR2 as SVGIG (reference sequence). CDR3 sequence reads: CAWTSGVYEQYF. CDR3 nucleotides: TGTGCCTGGACTAGCGGGGTCTACGAGCAGTACTTC.

The chain combines TRBV19 with TRBJ1-2; no definite D call. This CDR3 is built from 15 residues. The V and J ends lost 0 bases and 4 bases respectively, with 12 bases between them. CDR1 is LNHDA and CDR2 is SQIVND in the germline V gene (reference sequence). CDR3: CASSIERAARYGYTF. For the CDR3, the DNA is TGTGCCAGTAGTATAGAGAGGGCGGCCCGCTATGGCTACACCTTC.

This clone has more than one count but fewer than ten. The rearrangement links TRBV25-1 to TRBJ2-7; D is possibly TRBD2 (6 bases). Looked up from germline, CDR1 is MGHDK and CDR2 is SYGVNS. The CDR3 consists of 14 residues. Deletions cut 6 bases from V and 3 bases from J, with 15 bases between. The CDR3 is CASSSTRGDYEQYF. The CDR3, as DNA: TGTGCCAGCAGCTCGACTAGAGGGGACTACGAGCAGTACTTC.

This clone is medium-sized by share. The junction shows a germline mismatch at one end, possibly a read error. V is TRBV2 and J is TRBJ2-3; 9 positions agree with TRBD2. Germline-derived CDR1 and CDR2 are SNHLY and FYNNEI. The CDR3 has 11 amino acids. The CDR3 region has the DNA TGTGCCAGCAGTGTGGAGCCTAGCGGGATGTTT. Protein sequence: CASSVEPSGMF.

The sample holds one count of this clone. This sequence joins TRBV5-1 and TRBJ2-2; 8 bases map to TRBD1. From germline, CDR1 is SGHRS and CDR2 YFSETQ. The ends lost 2 bases at V and 6 bases at J; junction bases unmatched: 9. This CDR3 is built from 16 residues. Here the CDR3 DNA reads TGCGCCAGCAGCTTAAGGTCAGGGGGCCTAGCCGGGGAGCTGTTTTTT. It encodes CASSLRSGGLAGELFF.

Only a few counts were recorded for this clone. CDR3 DNA sequence: TGTGCCTGGAGTGTTGGGAGCTCTGGAAACACCATATATTTT. Translated, it gives CAWSVGSSGNTIYF. V is TRBV30 and J is TRBJ1-3; D gene unclear. The CDR3 loop spans 14 amino acids. Per germline, CDR1 GTSNPN and CDR2 SVGIG (reference sequence). V was trimmed by 0 bases and J by 0 bases, leaving 6 bases between them.

The V call is TRBV19, the J call TRBJ2-3, with TRBD2 as a possible D gene (6 bases). Trimming removed 1 base from V and 3 bases from J, with 14 bases in between. The CDR3 spans 16 residues. From germline, CDR1 is LNHDA and CDR2 SQIVND (reference sequence). CDR3 nucleotide sequence: TGTGCCAGTAGTATAGTCGGCGGGGCGAGTACAGATACGCAGTATTTT. Translating gives CASSIVGGASTDTQYF.

This sequence joins TRBV14 and TRBJ1-2; no definite D call. This CDR3 region has 13 residues. Trimming took off 1 base at V and 3 bases at J, with 6 bases between the two ends. CDR1 SGHDN and CDR2 FVKESK come from the germline V gene. The CDR3 here is CASSQARDYGYTF. The CDR3, as DNA: TGTGCCAGCAGCCAAGCGAGAGACTATGGCTACACCTTC. The full variable domain, completed using reference TRBV14 and TRBJ1-2, is EAGVTQFPSHSVIEKGQTVTLRCDPISGHDNLYWYRRVMGKEIKFLLHFVKESKQDESGMPNNRFLAERTGGTYSTLKVQPAELEDSGVYFCASSQARDYGYTFGSGTRLTVV.

On this clone itself: Compared with germline, one end of the junction differs, possibly owing to a read error. The rearrangement uses TRBV6-4 and TRBJ1-5, with D hard to call. In germline, CDR1 is MRHNA, CDR2 SNTAGT. The CDR3 contains 8 residues. The CDR3: CASVGRVF. Here the CDR3 DNA reads TGTGCCAGCGTCGGGAGGGTTTTT.

This chain uses TRBV6-5 with TRBJ2-3; D tentatively fits TRBD1 or TRBD2 (5 bases each). CDR1 MNHEY and CDR2 SVGAGI come from the germline V gene. The CDR3 is 14 amino acids. The V and J ends lost 6 bases and 2 bases respectively, with 12 bases between them. The CDR3 DNA sequence: TGTGCCAGCAGGCCTTTGGGGGTCACAGATACGCAGTATTTT. This codes for CASRPLGVTDTQYF.

This clone was found a few times. V gene TRBV5-1 combines with J gene TRBJ2-3; D remains ambiguous. Trimming stripped 4 bases from V and 11 bases from J, with 17 bases between. The CDR3 has 13 residues. Germline loops: CDR1 SGHRS, CDR2 YFSETQ. The CDR3 loop is CASSLSLAKRQYF. DNA of the CDR3: TGCGCCAGCAGCCTGTCCCTCGCGAAGCGGCAGTATTTT.

The chain is built from TRBV30 and TRBJ2-5; D is undetermined. Trimming removed 0 bases at V and 4 bases at J, with 3 bases between. Per the germline V gene, CDR1 is GTSNPN and CDR2 is SVGIG (reference sequence). CDR3 length: 11 amino acids. In DNA form, the CDR3 reads TGTGCCTGGAGTGTCCGAGAGACCCAGTACTTC. It yields the protein CAWSVRETQYF.

The CDR3 is CASSLALADTQYF. CDR3 bases: TGTGCCAGCAGCTTGGCCTTGGCAGATACGCAGTATTTT. The V and J genes are TRBV7-2 and TRBJ2-3, with D unresolved. The germline gives CDR1 SGHTA, CDR2 FQGNSA. The length of the CDR3 is 13 residues. Trimming left V 3 bases short and J 4 bases short, with 8 bases between.

The CDR3 sequence is CASSPDRDGYGYTF. As DNA, the CDR3 is TGTGCCAGCTCACCAGACAGGGATGGGTATGGCTACACCTTC. V is TRBV18 and J is TRBJ1-2, with TRBD1 matching over 7 bases. CDR3 length: 14 residues. The V segment lost 2 bases and the J segment 5 bases; nucleotides outside the gene matches: 5. Germline loops: CDR1 KGHSH, CDR2 LQKENI.

This chain links TRBV5-4 with TRBJ2-5; D may match TRBD1 or TRBD2 (5 bases each). Germline CDR1 SGHNT, CDR2 YYREEE (reference sequence). There are 12 residues in the CDR3. Trimming removed 2 bases at V and 5 bases at J, with 7 bases between. DNA for the CDR3: TGTGCCAGCAGCTTATGGGGGGAGACCCAGTACTTC. This sequence encodes CASSLWGETQYF.

V and J are TRBV7-6 and TRBJ1-1; 8 bases are a match to TRBD1. Germline CDR1 SGHVS, CDR2 FNYEAQ. This CDR3 has 14 residues. V dropped 4 bases and J dropped 5; count of bases not matched to a gene: 6. CDR3 bases: TGTGCCAGCAGCTCAGGGGGCCCAGGGACTGAAGCTTTCTTT. Translation gives CASSSGGPGTEAFF.

The gene calls are TRBV5-1 and TRBJ2-5; D uncertain. Trimming took off 1 base at V and 3 bases at J, with 4 bases between the two ends. CDR3 length: 12 residues. Germline CDR1 and CDR2: SGHRS and YFSETQ. The CDR3 reads CASSLQEETQYF. The CDR3 DNA reads TGCGCCAGCAGCTTGCAGGAAGAGACCCAGTACTTC.